The source of this T cell receptor (beta chain) is a study of CD8+ T cells in alopecia areata. Study-wide points: Sequencing of scalp samples also captures resident alphabeta T cells of normal skin.

Germline assignment: CDR1 GTSNPN and CDR2 SVGIG (reference sequence). The CDR3 loop spans 13 amino acids. Between the trimmed V and J ends, which lost 2 bases and 7 bases, there was a span of 11 bases. RNA was isolated and reverse transcribed to cDNA, the sequencing template. The table came from immunoSEQ multiplex PCR; TCRdb's copy has only in-frame clones and leaves some out. The sample consists of some 110,000 clones, roughly 68% of them appearing once. A word on this clone: Its antigen is unknown.

The rearrangement uses TRBV30 and TRBJ1-4; the D gene is possibly TRBD1 (6 bases). The origin of this receptor is a human donor in good health. Sequenced input: CD4+ T cells sorted from blood. This CDR3 is CAWSMRGSEKLFF. In DNA, the CDR3 is TGTGCCTGGAGTATGAGGGGGAGTGAAAAACTGTTTTTT.